The 11 T cell receptor beta chains in this list originate from one sample, sequenced in a study of early T cells in non-severe SARS-CoV-2 infection. Via MiXCR, TCRdb re-called the 5' RACE reads, giving one row per CDR3 protein. Among about 70,000 distinct CDR3 sequences listed, less than 5.5% were seen once. The source was whole blood, collected at baseline. These receptors were taken from an adult who was a healthcare worker with PCR-confirmed SARS-CoV-2 infection or an uninfected control (not recorded which).

This clonotype was found many times. V usage is TRBV7-2 and J usage is TRBJ1-5; the D is unclear. V shed 2 bases and J shed 8 bases, with 10 bases lying between them. Germline V CDR1 and CDR2: SGHTA, FQGNSA. CDR3 size: 13 residues. The CDR3 DNA sequence: TGTGCCAGCAGCTTAAGCACGAGTAAGCCCCAGCATTTT. This encodes CASSLSTSKPQHF.

At least ten counts were recorded for this clonotype. This sequence joins TRBV10-3 and TRBJ2-5; 8 bases align to TRBD1. The CDR3 runs 14 residues. Trimming at V came to 8 bases and at J to 2 bases, leaving 7 bases not matched to a gene. Germline loops: CDR1 ENHRY, CDR2 SYGVKD. The CDR3 is CAIATGASQETQYF. CDR3 DNA: TGTGCCATCGCGACAGGGGCCTCACAAGAGACCCAGTACTTC.

At least ten counts were recorded for this clonotype. The chain combines TRBV6-5 with TRBJ2-5; perhaps TRBD1 as D (7 bases). The V end was cut by 8 bases, the J end by 5 bases, with 15 bases between. This CDR3 comprises 13 residues. Looked up from germline, CDR1 is MNHEY and CDR2 is SVGAGI. This CDR3 is CASGETGRETQYF. The CDR3 nucleotides are TGTGCCAGCGGGGAGACAGGGAGGGAGACCCAGTACTTC.

This clonotype was detected many times. The gene calls are TRBV30 and TRBJ2-3; D not resolved. Germline V lookup: CDR1 GTSNPN, CDR2 SVGIG (reference sequence). The CDR3 is 11 amino acids. The DNA for the CDR3 is TGTTGTCTTGGCTCAGACAATACGCAGTATTTT. This gives the protein CCLGSDNTQYF.

J is TRBJ2-7 and V is TRBV5-1, with 8 bases identical to TRBD2. Germline V gives CDR1 SGHRS, CDR2 YFSETQ. The ends lost 5 bases at V and 4 bases at J; junction bases unmatched: 5. This CDR3 has 13 residues. The DNA of the CDR3 is TGCGCCAGCAGAACGAGCGGGAGATACGAGCAGTACTTC. It encodes CASRTSGRYEQYF.

The chain employs TRBV28 and TRBJ2-7; a possible D gene is TRBD1 (5 bases). Germline CDR1 reads MDHEN; CDR2 reads SYDVKM. V was cut by 10 bases and J by 3 bases, with 13 bases left in between. The CDR3 runs to 12 residues. The CDR3 DNA sequence: TGTGCCACACAGGTTACAAACTACGAGCAGTACTTC. It encodes CATQVTNYEQYF.

The chain employs TRBV5-6 and TRBJ1-1, with D hard to call. Between the trimmed V and J ends, which lost 0 bases and 4 bases, there was a span of 7 bases. The CDR3 totals 13 residues. Germline V CDR1 and CDR2: SGHDT, YYEEEE. CDR3 in amino acids: CASSLASGTEAFF. CDR3 nucleotide sequence: TGTGCCAGCAGCTTGGCATCCGGCACTGAAGCTTTCTTT.

The sample holds many counts of this clonotype. The rearrangement joins TRBV27 to TRBJ2-5; 7 nucleotides line up with TRBD1. The germline V gene has CDR1 MNHEY and CDR2 SMNVEV (reference sequence). Trimming took 5 bases from V and 7 from J; bases not matched to a gene: 10. The CDR3 runs to 14 residues. The CDR3 loop is CASSPGGGIGTQYF. The CDR3 DNA reads TGTGCCAGCAGTCCAGGGGGTGGGATCGGGACCCAGTACTTC.

This clonotype was recorded many times. The chain uses TRBV5-6 and TRBJ1-2, with a tentative D call TRBD1 (5 bases). CDR3 length: 16 amino acids. Germline V gene data show CDR1 as SGHDT and CDR2 as YYEEEE. Trimming cost V 1 base and J 0 bases, with 13 bases left between them. The CDR3 DNA reads TGTGCCAGCAGCTTGACAGAGGGGCCCTCTAACTATGGCTACACCTTC. Amino acids: CASSLTEGPSNYGYTF.

The chain joins TRBV30 to TRBJ1-5; maybe TRBD1 (5 bases). Per germline, CDR1 GTSNPN and CDR2 SVGIG (reference sequence). The CDR3 is 13 amino acids. V lost 8 bases to trimming and J lost 3 bases, with 14 bases between them. The CDR3 region is CAHGEGSNQPQHF. CDR3 in DNA: TGTGCCCATGGAGAGGGGTCCAATCAGCCCCAGCATTTT.

This clonotype was found a few times. The chain couples TRBV29-1 to TRBJ2-3; 7 bases match TRBD1. CDR1 is SQVTM and CDR2 is ANQGSEA in the germline V gene. The CDR3 covers 13 residues. V lost 6 bases, J lost 2 bases, and 5 bases stayed unmatched. The CDR3 is CSVTGTVTDTQYF. The DNA for the CDR3 is TGCAGCGTGACAGGGACCGTCACAGATACGCAGTATTTT.